This TCR beta chain was sequenced in a study of blood T cell repertoires in COVID-19. The germline V gene encodes CDR1 MNHEY and CDR2 SMNVEV (reference sequence). V gave up 0 bases and J gave up 6 bases, with 12 bases separating them. This CDR3 is 16 amino acids long. TCRdb's table, derived via immunoSEQ multiplex PCR, lists solely in-frame clones and lacks some. The repertoire has 200,000 to 300,000 clones, 87% of them found once; the top ten carry around 6.9%. This clonotype originated in a man aged 55-75 years who had recovered from COVID-19. The chain has TRBV27 and TRBJ1-6; D gene ambiguous. The material sequenced was peripheral blood. The CDR3 DNA reads TGTGCCAGCAGTTTATCCCCAACGTCTACTAATTCACCCCTCCACTTT. This encodes CASSLSPTSTNSPLHF.